This T cell receptor beta chain stems from a study of regulatory T cells in long-lasting Graves disease. General study results and limits: Persistent disease preferred TRBV28, TRBJ1-2 and TRBJ2-5. The TCR repertoire of persistent Graves' patients was less diverse than that of newly diagnosed ones.

Through Arm-PCR of CDR3 regions and iRepertoire HTBI primers, TCR beta libraries were built. TCRdb processed the multiplex PCR reads anew with MiXCR; each CDR3 protein has one entry. In the table there are a few hundred thousand distinct CDR3 sequences, about 14% of which are singletons. This clonotype turned up a few times. The antigen is not known. V was pared by 9 bases and J by 7 bases, with 17 bases of the junction left unmatched. This CDR3 region has 16 residues. Looked up from germline, CDR1 is MDHEN and CDR2 is SYDVKM. Regarding time point: newly diagnosed GD, antithyroid drugs for less than 3 months. Generation of the TCR library employed RNA extracted from PBMCs. An endocrinology department in Xi'an, China, supplied the patients. These records were also assigned to another study, of T cells in Graves' hyperthyroidism and ophthalmopathy. As that report states: A first-round RT-PCR of the TCR CDR3 used the HTBI primer set.

The chain recombines TRBV28 with TRBJ1-4; 7 bases are shared with TRBD1. The receptor was isolated from a man younger than 40 with Graves disease. Material: peripheral blood mononuclear cells (PBMCs), obtained at new diagnosis, from a patient treated with antithyroid drugs. CDR3 residues: CASTSTSGGIGEKLFF. CDR3 bases: TGTGCCAGTACCTCCACCTCAGGGGGAATTGGTGAAAAACTGTTTTTT.